This T cell receptor beta chain stems from a study of siplizumab effects on memory and regulatory T cells. Study outcomes and limitations: Confirmatory evidence of suppressive function in proliferating siplizumab-culture Tregs was not obtained.

Comment on this clone: Its antigen is unknown.

The germline V gene has CDR1 SGHRS and CDR2 YFSETQ. Trimming took 4 bases from V and 3 from J, leaving 13 bases between them. The CDR3 spans 15 residues. Per sample, 95,000 to 100,000 TCR templates underwent assay. The method was immunoSEQ multiplex PCR; TCRdb's version includes in-frame clones alone and lacks a portion of them. The sample has about 100,000 clones, about 94% seen once; the top ten hold 1% to 1.5%. Sequenced sample: non-Treg CD4+ T cells sorted from blood. The rearrangement joins TRBV5-1 to TRBJ2-2; possible D gene TRBD1, 5 bases. This clonotype was obtained from a human donor in good health. CDR3 in DNA: TGCGCCAGCAGCAACCAGGGTATAGACACCGGGGAGCTGTTTTTT. It yields the protein CASSNQGIDTGELFF.